Following are 20 T cell receptor beta chains from one sample sequenced in a study of blood T cell repertoires in COVID-19. Clones were read by immunoSEQ multiplex PCR, and TCRdb kept only the in-frame ones, dropping some. The sample shows about 180,000 clones, roughly 80% of them seen only once. The specimen was peripheral blood. The source is a human donor in a cohort sampled during active COVID-19.

The chain couples TRBV3-1 (or the pseudogene TRBV3-2) to TRBJ2-1; TRBD1 might be the D (6 bases). Germline V gene sequence: CDR1 LGHDT, CDR2 YNNKEL (reference sequence). The CDR3 is 16 residues long. The germline V and J ends were trimmed by 4 bases and 3 bases, with 16 bases remaining between them. This CDR3 is CASSPYTDRDYNEQFF. CDR3 nucleotide sequence: TGTGCCAGCAGCCCTTATACGGACAGAGACTACAATGAGCAGTTCTTC.

The CDR3 loop reads CASSQVEDEQFF. The CDR3 nucleotides are TGCGCCAGCAGCCAAGTTGAGGATGAGCAGTTCTTC. The chain employs TRBV4-1 and TRBJ2-1, with D uncertain. The CDR3 sequence is 12 residues long. CDR1 and CDR2 from the germline V gene are MGHRA and YSYEKL. V was shortened by 1 base and J by 8 bases, with 6 bases between the two germline ends.

In its sample, this clone was seen once. Written as DNA, the CDR3 is TGTGCCAGCAGCGTAGTTACAGGGATGAACACTGAAGCTTTCTTT. This sequence encodes CASSVVTGMNTEAFF. The chain couples TRBV9 to TRBJ1-1; D perhaps matches TRBD1 (6 bases). This CDR3 spans 15 amino acids. The V end was cut by 0 bases, the J end by 0 bases, with 9 bases between. Germline CDR1 and CDR2: SGDLS and YYNGEE.

This chain connects TRBV19 to TRBJ2-7; TRBD2 matches at 8 bases. Germline CDR1 and CDR2: LNHDA and SQIVND (reference sequence). V lost 4 bases, J lost 3 bases, and 8 bases stayed unmatched. This CDR3 has 15 residues. CDR3 in DNA: TGTGCCAGTAGTACTGGCGGGGGGATGGGCTACGAGCAGTACTTC. Its translation: CASSTGGGMGYEQYF.

The chain combines TRBV5-1 with TRBJ2-1; possibly TRBD2 for D (6 bases). The CDR3 length is 13 residues. In germline, CDR1 is SGHRS, CDR2 YFSETQ. Trimming removed 4 bases from V and 6 bases from J, with 11 bases in between. CDR3 amino acids: CASSVGLLNEQFF. The CDR3 nucleotides are TGCGCCAGCAGCGTGGGACTTCTCAATGAGCAGTTCTTC. Combining the CDR3 with reference TRBV5-1 and TRBJ2-1 gives the whole variable domain KAGVTQTPRYLIKTRGQQVTLSCSPISGHRSVSWYQQTPGQGLQFLFEYFSETQRNKGNFPGRFSGRQFSNSRSEMNVSTLELGDSALYLCASSVGLLNEQFFGPGTRLTVL.

V gene TRBV9 combines with J gene TRBJ2-1; TRBD2 matches 8 bases. The junction had 7 bases not matched to a gene; V was cut back by 4 bases and J by 4 bases. The CDR3 consists of 15 residues. Germline CDR1 is SGDLS and CDR2 is YYNGEE. CDR3 region: CASSPVAGLYNEQFF. CDR3 nucleotide sequence: TGTGCCAGCAGCCCCGTAGCGGGGCTTTACAATGAGCAGTTCTTC.

The chain combines TRBV7-2 with TRBJ1-2, with D unclear. The CDR3 runs to 12 residues. The germline V gene has CDR1 SGHTA and CDR2 FQGNSA. V was trimmed by 6 bases and J by 0 bases, leaving 5 bases between them. Written as DNA, the CDR3 is TGTGCCAGCAGAGGAGCTAACTATGGCTACACCTTC. Translated, it gives CASRGANYGYTF.

The J gene is TRBJ2-3, the V gene TRBV19; the D gene is possibly TRBD2 (5 bases). The V end was cut by 1 base, the J end by 4 bases, with 12 bases between. CDR1 and CDR2 (germline): LNHDA, SQIVND (reference sequence). This CDR3 region has 15 residues. The CDR3 loop reads CASSIGTRFPDTQYF. CDR3 bases: TGTGCCAGTAGTATAGGGACTCGGTTCCCAGATACGCAGTATTTT. Full variable domain (missing parts from reference TRBV19 and TRBJ2-3): DGGITQSPKYLFRKEGQNVTLSCEQNLNHDAMYWYRQDPGQGLRLIYYSQIVNDFQKGDIAEGYSVSREKKESFPLTVTSAQKNPTAFYLCASSIGTRFPDTQYFGPGTRLTVL.

The V gene is TRBV7-9, the J gene TRBJ2-1, with D hard to call. The V and J ends lost 2 bases and 5 bases respectively, with 10 bases between them. The CDR3 has 14 residues. The germline V gene has CDR1 SEHNR and CDR2 FQNEAQ (reference sequence). CDR3: CASSLSPGHNEQFF. The CDR3 DNA reads as TGTGCCAGCAGCTTAAGTCCAGGCCACAATGAGCAGTTCTTC.

This clone was seen only once. This chain uses TRBV29-1 with TRBJ2-7; 9 nucleotides align to TRBD1. The CDR3 totals 13 residues. Looked up from germline, CDR1 is SQVTM and CDR2 is ANQGSEA. The junction had 3 bases not matched to a gene; V was cut back by 4 bases and J by 2 bases. CDR3 bases: TGCAGCGTTGCCAGGGACAGGGCCTACGAGCAGTACTTC. It translates to CSVARDRAYEQYF.

The chain couples TRBV19 to TRBJ1-5; 7 bases fit TRBD1. After removal of 7 bases from V and 0 bases from J, the junction contained 6 bases not matched to a gene. Germline loops: CDR1 LNHDA, CDR2 SQIVND (reference sequence). The length of the CDR3 is 15 residues. Here the CDR3 DNA reads TGTGCCAGTAAGACGACAGGGTATAGCAATCAGCCCCAGCATTTT. Protein sequence: CASKTTGYSNQPQHF.

The rearrangement joins TRBV7-9 to TRBJ2-5; TRBD1 might be the D (5 bases). The germline V and J ends were trimmed by 1 base and 7 bases, with 13 bases remaining between them. Germline CDR1 SEHNR, CDR2 FQNEAQ (reference sequence). The CDR3 is 14 residues long. CDR3 amino acids: CASSLEQERWTQYF. DNA for the CDR3: TGTGCCAGCAGCTTAGAACAGGAAAGGTGGACCCAGTACTTC.

This clone has just a few counts. The chain joins TRBV7-9 to TRBJ1-4; 7 bases fit TRBD1. CDR1 SEHNR and CDR2 FQNEAQ come from the germline V gene (reference sequence). The V gene end was trimmed by 3 bases and the J gene end by 4 bases; junction bases not matched to a gene: 11. The CDR3 runs to 17 residues. The CDR3 nucleotides are TGTGCCAGCAGCTTGAGGACAGGCCGAGCCCATAATGAAAAACTGTTTTTT. It yields the protein CASSLRTGRAHNEKLFF. The variable domain in full, completed from reference TRBV7-9 and TRBJ1-4, reads DTGVSQNPRHKITKRGQNVTFRCDPISEHNRLYWYRQTLGQGPEFLTYFQNEAQLEKSRLLSDRFSAERPKGSFSTLEIQRTEQGDSAMYLCASSLRTGRAHNEKLFFGSGTQLSVL.

V and J are TRBV6-6 and TRBJ1-1; 8 bases are shared with TRBD1. The V gene end was trimmed by 4 bases and the J gene end by 7 bases; junction bases not matched to a gene: 5. CDR1 is MNHNY and CDR2 is SVGAGI in the germline V gene (reference sequence). The CDR3 spans 13 residues. CDR3 in DNA: TGTGCCAGCAGTTTCGCACAGGGGGATGAAGCTTTCTTT. Translating it yields CASSFAQGDEAFF.

V is TRBV4-1 and J is TRBJ2-5; maybe TRBD1 (5 bases). Trimming pared 1 base from V and 4 bases from J, leaving 13 bases between. This CDR3 region has 15 residues. CDR1 and CDR2 (germline): MGHRA, YSYEKL. The CDR3 DNA follows: TGCGCCAGCAGCCAAGCGTGGGGCAGGGCAGAGACCCAGTACTTC. Protein sequence: CASSQAWGRAETQYF.

This clone has a single count. V usage is TRBV19 and J usage is TRBJ2-3, with TRBD1 identical over 10 bases. Germline V gene data show CDR1 as LNHDA and CDR2 as SQIVND (reference sequence). After removal of 1 base from V and 8 bases from J, the junction contained 3 bases not matched to a gene. This CDR3 contains 14 residues. The CDR3 nucleotides are TGTGCCAGTAGTATAGGGGGGGACAGGGGTACGCAGTATTTT. Translating it yields CASSIGGDRGTQYF.

The chain has TRBV14 and TRBJ2-3; no clear D gene. The germline V and J ends were trimmed by 4 bases and 0 bases, with 5 bases remaining between them. The CDR3 is 13 amino acids. Per the germline V gene, CDR1 is SGHDN and CDR2 is FVKESK. The CDR3 region is CASSRGSTDTQYF. CDR3 nucleotides: TGTGCCAGCAGCCGCGGCAGCACAGATACGCAGTATTTT.

The V and J genes are TRBV4-2 and TRBJ2-1; TRBD2 aligns across 12 bases. The J segment lost 5 bases and the V segment lost 4 bases, leaving 12 bases of the junction unmatched. The germline V gene has CDR1 LGHNA and CDR2 YNFKEQ. The CDR3 length is 18 residues. The chain's CDR3 is CASSLRASGGVDDNEQFF. CDR3 nucleotides: TGTGCCAGCAGCCTGCGGGCTAGCGGGGGGGTTGATGACAATGAGCAGTTCTTC.

The chain links TRBV27 to TRBJ1-5; D unclear. V gave up 3 bases and J gave up 2 bases, with 8 bases separating them. The germline V gene encodes CDR1 MNHEY and CDR2 SMNVEV (reference sequence). The CDR3 covers 14 residues. The CDR3 DNA is TGTGCCAGCAGTTTGGGCTGGGGCAATCAGCCCCAGCATTTT. This gives the protein CASSLGWGNQPQHF.

The chain couples TRBV15 to TRBJ1-5, with D perhaps matching TRBD1 (5 bases). This CDR3 has 15 amino acids. Looked up from germline, CDR1 is LNHNV and CDR2 is YYDKDF (reference sequence). With 5 bases removed from V and 6 bases from J, the gap between germline ends came to 17 bases. DNA for the CDR3: TGTGCCACCAGCTACGGCGGGGGGGGAGTTCAGCCCCAGCATTTT. This translates into CATSYGGGGVQPQHF.